Shown below are 9 T cell receptor beta chains from a single sample sequenced in a study of T cells in Graves' hyperthyroidism and ophthalmopathy. RNA transcripts served as the template for amplifying TCR beta CDR3 regions. HTBI primers were employed in a first-round RT-PCR of the TCR CDR3. TCRdb re-analysed the multiplex PCR reads in MiXCR, keeping a single row per CDR3 protein. The sample lists about 610,000 distinct CDR3 sequences, 16% occurring once. Sequencing was done on a sample of blood. The source is a woman aged 40 to 50 with Graves' ophthalmopathy.

This clonotype was picked up many times. The V gene is TRBV12-3 or TRBV12-4, the J gene TRBJ2-5; TRBD2 matches at 8 bases. J gave up 4 bases and V 5 bases, and 6 bases lay outside the gene matches. CDR3 length: 14 residues. CDR3 in amino acids: CASSHRGGGETQYF. The CDR3 DNA sequence: TGTGCCAGCAGTCATCGGGGGGGGGGAGAGACCCAGTACTTC.

This clonotype was found many times. The genes are TRBV13 and TRBJ2-1, with 10 bases lining up with TRBD1. Unmatched junction bases numbered 4, after V lost 4 bases and J lost 4 bases. The CDR3 spans 15 residues. Germline CDR1 and CDR2: PRHDT and FYEKMQ (reference sequence). The CDR3 sequence is CASSSRTGGYNEQFF. CDR3 DNA sequence: TGTGCCAGCAGCTCGAGGACAGGGGGTTACAATGAGCAGTTCTTC.

This chain uses TRBV2 with TRBJ2-1, with unresolved D. From germline, CDR1 is SNHLY and CDR2 FYNNEI. The V and J ends lost 11 bases and 2 bases respectively, with 16 bases between them. This CDR3 spans 14 amino acids. CDR3 nucleotides: TGTGCCTCCTCCCGGGCCGTCCCCTACAATGAGCAGTTCTTC. Protein: CASSRAVPYNEQFF.

This clonotype was observed at least ten times. V gene TRBV2 combines with J gene TRBJ2-1, with no clear D. Germline loops: CDR1 SNHLY, CDR2 FYNNEI. The V and J ends lost 5 bases and 15 bases respectively, with 14 bases between them. The CDR3 has 11 amino acids. The DNA for the CDR3 is TGTGCCAGCAGTACAGAGTATCTAGGGTTCTTC. Its translation is CASSTEYLGFF.

The chain recombines TRBV12-3 or TRBV12-4 with TRBJ1-5; D gene ambiguous. V was shortened by 2 bases and J by 4 bases, with 24 bases between the two germline ends. The CDR3 is made up of 19 amino acids. The CDR3 DNA reads as TGTGCCAGCAGTTTAATCCCCTCCCGGGAGAGGGAGGGTAATCAGCCCCAGCATTTT. Protein product: CASSLIPSREREGNQPQHF.

The chain employs TRBV4-1 and TRBJ2-7; 9 bases are shared with TRBD1. With V trimmed by 3 bases and J by 1 base, 4 bases remained unmatched. The length of the CDR3 is 15 residues. The V gene's germline CDR1 is MGHRA and CDR2 YSYEKL. Written as DNA, the CDR3 is TGCGCCAGCAGCCAGACAGGGGGGGGTTCCTACGAGCAGTACTTC. Translation gives CASSQTGGGSYEQYF.

Only a few counts were recorded for this clonotype. The J gene is TRBJ2-3, the V gene TRBV20-1; possibly TRBD2 for D (6 bases). Germline CDR1 reads DFQATT; CDR2 reads SNEGSKA (reference sequence). This CDR3 comprises 13 residues. For the CDR3, the DNA is TGCAGCGCCTCGGGGGAAAGGACAGATACGCAGTATTTT. Its protein product is CSASGERTDTQYF.

This clonotype was observed a few times. The CDR3 bases are TGTGCCAGTAGTATAAACACGGCTTCGAACACCGGGGAGCTGTTTTTT. As protein: CASSINTASNTGELFF. The V gene is TRBV19, the J gene TRBJ2-2; unclear D gene. CDR1 is LNHDA, CDR2 SQIVND, per germline (reference sequence). The CDR3 is 16 residues long. Trimming left V 2 bases short and J 0 bases short, with 10 bases between.

This clonotype was observed many times. The rearrangement joins TRBV15 to TRBJ1-2; D gene uncertain. The CDR3 totals 15 residues. The germline gives CDR1 LNHNV, CDR2 YYDKDF (reference sequence). Trimming took off 0 bases at V and 10 bases at J, with 18 bases between the two ends. The CDR3 DNA reads TGTGCCACCAGCAGAGATCGGGGAGGGAAGAAAGTCTACACCTTC. Translated: CATSRDRGGKKVYTF.